These 5 T cell receptor beta chains were sequenced from one sample in a study of monozygotic twins with inflammatory bowel disease. TCRdb re-analyzed the 5' RACE reads; it lists each CDR3 protein once, without DNA. In total, the table holds approximately 85,000 distinct CDR3 sequences. The sequenced sample was blood. All receptors derive from a human donor with ulcerative colitis or Crohn's disease, or a healthy co-twin of an affected twin (not recorded which).

The CDR3 sequence is CSASSGGQIYEQYF. The chain joins TRBV20-1 to TRBJ2-7; TCRdb indicates TRBD1, and absent DNA this call remains unverified. Per the germline V gene, CDR1 is DFQATT and CDR2 is SNEGSKA (reference sequence). CDR3 size: 14 residues.

V and J are TRBV12-3 or TRBV12-4 and TRBJ2-5; the TCRdb call, TRBD1, lacks DNA for checking. The CDR3 covers 17 residues. The CDR3 sequence is CASSLGPTGDIRETQYF.

The rearrangement uses TRBV7-8 and TRBJ2-4. In germline, CDR1 is SGHVS, CDR2 FQNEAQ. The CDR3 is 15 amino acids. Here the CDR3 reads CASSLGVTSKNIQYF.

The V and J genes are TRBV5-1 and TRBJ2-1; the D call from TCRdb, TRBD1, cannot be confirmed without DNA. In germline, CDR1 is SGHRS, CDR2 YFSETQ. CDR3 size: 15 residues. CDR3 region: CASSLWGNKMDEQFF.

This chain's CDR3 is CASSLGGTNEKLFF. The chain couples TRBV5-1 to TRBJ1-4. Germline V gene data show CDR1 as SGHRS and CDR2 as YFSETQ. The CDR3 runs 14 residues.